The rows below give T cell receptor beta chains drawn from one sample of a study of OX40 agonist ivuxolimab in advanced cancers. Some clones are missing from TCRdb's copy, which holds only in-frame ones; the method was immunoSEQ multiplex PCR. This table holds 100,000 to 140,000 clones, around 93% found once. The sample was CD4+ or CD8+ T cells sorted from blood, taken in a trial of the OX40 agonist ivuxolimab. These TCRs come from an adult with an advanced solid tumor such as melanoma, head and neck, liver or kidney cancer. Both conserved end residues are part of each CDR3. The D gene is left open where the match is weak. Clone size appears in some rows only: once, few, many, or a class for an expanded clone.

cdr3_length j_call d_call clone_size v_call cdr3_aa cdr3_nt
15 TRBJ2-6 TRBD1 few TRBV5-1 CASSSTGAGANVLTF TGCGCCAGCAGCTCCACAGGGGCTGGGGCCAACGTCCTGACTTTC
14 TRBJ1-2 TRBD1 - TRBV6-6 CASSYMGQFGGYTF TGTGCCAGCAGTTACATGGGACAGTTCGGTGGCTACACCTTC
12 TRBJ2-7 - - TRBV28 CASSLLEYEQYF TGTGCCAGCAGCCTCTTGGAGTACGAGCAGTACTTC
17 TRBJ1-6 TRBD1 - TRBV4-1 CASSQRTGVRNNSPLHF TGCGCCAGCAGCCAACGGACAGGGGTGAGAAATAATTCACCCCTCCACTTT
18 TRBJ1-3 - - TRBV5-8 CASSLFKGNGLAGNTIYF TGTGCCAGCAGCTTGTTTAAGGGGAATGGTCTAGCAGGAAACACCATATATTTT
15 TRBJ1-1 - - TRBV7-9 CASSLGSMTLTEAFF TGTGCCAGCAGCTTGGGTTCCATGACCCTCACTGAAGCTTTCTTT
15 TRBJ2-3 - - TRBV19 CASSLSYSTADTQYF TGTGCCAGTAGTCTTTCTTATTCCACGGCGGATACGCAGTATTTT
15 TRBJ1-3 - - TRBV6-1 CASSSQALGGNTIYF TGTGCCAGCAGTTCCCAGGCCCTGGGTGGAAACACCATATATTTT
11 TRBJ1-1 TRBD1 - TRBV29-1 CSVEDRARAFF TGCAGCGTTGAGGACAGGGCGAGAGCTTTCTTT
14 TRBJ2-1 - once TRBV7-8 CASSPRRRDNEQFF TGTGCCAGCAGCCCCAGGAGGAGGGACAATGAGCAGTTCTTC
14 TRBJ1-1 TRBD1 - TRBV7-7 CASSLVVETGGAFF TGTGCTAGCAGCTTAGTAGTGGAGACAGGGGGGGCTTTCTTT
14 TRBJ2-5 - - TRBV11-3 CASSLPQERETQYF TGTGCCAGCAGCTTACCCCAAGAGAGGGAGACCCAGTACTTC
16 TRBJ1-1 - few TRBV19 CASKEGGRNIPTEAFF TGTGCCAGTAAGGAGGGAGGCAGAAACATTCCCACTGAAGCTTTCTTT
14 TRBJ1-5 - - TRBV11-2 CASSRSTSNQPQHF TGTGCCAGCAGCCGGAGCACTAGCAATCAGCCCCAGCATTTT
14 TRBJ1-5 - - TRBV7-2 CASSLVSSNQPQHF TGTGCCAGCAGCTTAGTCAGTAGCAATCAGCCCCAGCATTTT
14 TRBJ2-1 TRBD2 few TRBV10-1 CASSEGEGRDEQFF TGCGCCAGCAGTGAGGGGGAGGGCCGGGATGAGCAGTTCTTC
15 TRBJ2-2 TRBD1 - TRBV6-1 CASSEGTGNTGELFF TGTGCCAGCAGTGAAGGGACAGGGAACACCGGGGAGCTGTTTTTT
15 TRBJ1-1 TRBD1 once TRBV6-5 CASSYSGQGAAEAFF TGTGCCAGCAGTTACTCGGGACAGGGGGCCGCTGAAGCTTTCTTT
14 TRBJ1-5 - - TRBV19 CASSIWGQGQPQHF TGTGCCAGTAGTATATGGGGGCAGGGTCAGCCCCAGCATTTT
11 TRBJ2-1 - - TRBV9 CASSLYNEQFF TGTGCCAGCAGCCTGTACAATGAGCAGTTCTTC
14 TRBJ1-2 - - TRBV6-5 CASSLQGSAGGYTF TGTGCCAGCAGTCTTCAGGGTAGTGCGGGTGGCTACACCTTC
13 TRBJ2-5 - - TRBV30 CAWSVIPGGTQYF TGTGCCTGGAGTGTAATCCCTGGGGGGACCCAGTACTTC
16 TRBJ2-4 - - TRBV2 CASSEDLVESKNIQYF TGTGCCAGCAGTGAGGATCTAGTCGAGTCCAAAAACATTCAGTACTTC
13 TRBJ1-2 - - TRBV7-2 CASSLDREYGYTF TGTGCCAGCAGCTTAGACAGAGAGTATGGCTACACCTTC
15 TRBJ2-6 - - TRBV7-3 CASSLSDSGANVLTF TGTGCCAGCAGCTTATCGGACTCTGGGGCCAACGTCCTGACTTTC
15 TRBJ1-2 TRBD1 - TRBV9 CASSPGGTTWGGYTF TGTGCCAGCAGCCCAGGGGGCACCACATGGGGTGGCTACACCTTC
11 TRBJ2-7 - - TRBV5-6 CASSLRSEQYF TGTGCCAGCAGCCTACGCAGCGAGCAGTACTTC
17 TRBJ1-3 TRBD1 - TRBV7-2 CASSLDVGGQGRNTIYF TGTGCCAGCAGCTTAGACGTGGGGGGACAGGGGAGAAACACCATATATTTT
14 TRBJ2-7 TRBD1 - TRBV28 CASSPGQGSYEQYF TGTGCCAGCAGTCCAGGACAGGGCTCCTACGAGCAGTACTTC
13 TRBJ1-1 TRBD1 - TRBV28 CASRPTGRTEAFF TGTGCCAGCAGGCCGACAGGGCGGACTGAAGCTTTCTTT
13 TRBJ1-4 - - TRBV19 CASNLTNNEKLFF TGTGCCAGTAATCTGACGAATAATGAAAAACTGTTTTTT
13 TRBJ1-1 - - TRBV6-5 CASRPGQNTEAFF TGTGCCAGCAGACCCGGACAGAACACTGAAGCTTTCTTT
13 TRBJ1-1 - - TRBV6-5 CASTRSKSTEAFF TGTGCCAGCACTCGAAGCAAATCCACTGAAGCTTTCTTT
15 TRBJ2-1 - - TRBV6-5 CASTPSGPINNEQFF TGTGCCAGCACTCCCTCGGGGCCAATTAACAATGAGCAGTTCTTC
16 TRBJ2-7 TRBD2 few TRBV14 CASSPPGLAGGSEQYF TGTGCCAGCAGCCCACCGGGACTAGCGGGAGGATCCGAGCAGTACTTC
14 TRBJ2-7 TRBD1 - TRBV4-1 CASSLGQGAYEQYF TGCGCCAGCAGCCTAGGACAGGGGGCATACGAGCAGTACTTC
13 TRBJ1-1 - - TRBV18 CASSPLDNTEAFF TGTGCCAGCTCACCACTTGACAACACTGAAGCTTTCTTT
14 TRBJ1-2 - - TRBV6-5 CASSYSFGGNGYTF TGTGCCAGCAGTTACTCGTTTGGGGGGAATGGCTACACCTTC
13 TRBJ1-2 - - TRBV7-2 CASSGRPQGGYTF TGTGCCAGCAGCGGTCGACCACAGGGAGGCTACACCTTC
13 TRBJ1-2 TRBD1 - TRBV7-2 CASSPGQRYGYTF TGTGCCAGCAGCCCGGGACAGCGCTATGGCTACACCTTC
13 TRBJ2-7 - once TRBV5-4 CASSLGSSYEQYF TGTGCCAGCAGCTTGGGTAGCTCCTACGAGCAGTACTTC